What follows is one T cell receptor (beta chain) and its context. Antigen: not known. The record originates from a study of response to subunit inactivated influenza vaccine. TCRdb re-analysed the RT-PCR reads in MiXCR, keeping a single row per CDR3 protein. The table lists about 520,000 distinct CDR3 sequences, about 25% of them singletons, with 1.9% in the top ten. Study results and caveats: That few new T cells are recruited by each seasonal influenza vaccination was the authors' suggestion.

The sample here was CD4+ T cells sorted from PBMCs, taken roughly 5 days after vaccination. The sequence derives from a man aged 50 to 59 who received an inactivated influenza vaccine.

CDR3 residues: CASSPLGTGVNTGELFF. The CDR3 nucleotides are TGTGCCAGCAGTCCACTCGGGACAGGGGTGAACACCGGGGAGCTGTTTTTT. The rearrangement links TRBV28 to TRBJ2-2, with 10 bases matching TRBD1. Germline CDR1 reads MDHEN; CDR2 reads SYDVKM. V was pared by 5 bases and J by 1 base, with 7 bases of the junction left unmatched. This CDR3 has 17 residues.